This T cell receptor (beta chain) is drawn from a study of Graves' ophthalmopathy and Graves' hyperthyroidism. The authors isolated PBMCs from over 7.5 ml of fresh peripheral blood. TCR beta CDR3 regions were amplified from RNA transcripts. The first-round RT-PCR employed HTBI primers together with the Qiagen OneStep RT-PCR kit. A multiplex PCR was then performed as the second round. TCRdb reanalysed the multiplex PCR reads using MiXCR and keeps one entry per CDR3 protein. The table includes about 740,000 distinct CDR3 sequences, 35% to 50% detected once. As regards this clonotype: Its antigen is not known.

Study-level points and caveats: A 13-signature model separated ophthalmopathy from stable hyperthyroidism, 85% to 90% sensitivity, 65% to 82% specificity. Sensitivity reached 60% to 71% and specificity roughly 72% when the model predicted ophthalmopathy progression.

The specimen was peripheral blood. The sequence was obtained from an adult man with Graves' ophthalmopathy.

CDR3 DNA sequence: TGTGCCACCAGCAGAGACCCTGGGGGCGAAAAACTGTTTTTT. The encoded protein is CATSRDPGGEKLFF. The chain employs TRBV15 and TRBJ1-4; D is possibly TRBD1 (6 bases). This CDR3 is 14 amino acids long. The ends were cut back, 0 bases at V and 8 bases at J, with 10 bases in the middle. Germline loops: CDR1 LNHNV, CDR2 YYDKDF (reference sequence).